Each of the 31 T cell receptor beta chains below was sequenced from the same sample in a study of blood T cell repertoires in COVID-19. Clones were sequenced by immunoSEQ multiplex PCR, and TCRdb holds only the in-frame ones, with some missing. The sample includes about 100,000 clones, 90% seen only once; the top ten take about 1.5%. The sequenced sample was peripheral blood. These receptors came from a human donor with active COVID-19. The donor label of this sample is uncertain.

The chain is built from TRBV6-2 or TRBV6-3 and TRBJ1-2; the match to TRBD1 covers 9 bases. Trimming at V came to 7 bases and at J to 8 bases, leaving 8 bases not matched to a gene. The CDR3 length is 13 residues. Germline lookup yields CDR1 MNHEY and CDR2 SVGEGT. CDR3 sequence: CASNPTGGGGYTF. The CDR3 nucleotides read TGTGCCAGCAACCCAACAGGGGGCGGCGGCTACACCTTC.

The V call is TRBV3-1 (or the pseudogene TRBV3-2), the J call TRBJ1-2; 8 bases are shared with TRBD1. The ends lost 1 base at V and 8 bases at J; junction bases unmatched: 9. Per the germline V gene, CDR1 is LGHDT and CDR2 is YNNKEL (reference sequence). The CDR3 runs to 15 residues. CDR3 sequence: CASSQGGRGLGGYTF. The CDR3 DNA follows: TGTGCCAGCAGCCAAGGGGGCAGGGGGCTTGGCGGCTACACCTTC.

The CDR3: CASSLGQVYAEAFF. In DNA form, the CDR3 reads TGTGCCAGCAGCTTGGGACAGGTCTACGCTGAAGCTTTCTTT. This chain joins TRBV7-6 and TRBJ1-1; TRBD1 matches at 8 bases. With V trimmed by 3 bases and J by 6 bases, 6 bases remained unmatched. The length of the CDR3 is 14 residues. Germline CDR1 reads SGHVS; CDR2 reads FNYEAQ. The entire variable domain, with the rest obtained from reference TRBV7-6 and TRBJ1-1, is as follows: GAGVSQSPRYKVTKRGQDVALRCDPISGHVSLYWYRQALGQGPEFLTYFNYEAQQDKSGLPNDRFSAERPEGSISTLTIQRTEQRDSAMYRCASSLGQVYAEAFFGQGTRLTVV.

V and J are TRBV5-4 and TRBJ1-1; 9 bases agree with TRBD1. V dropped 4 bases and J dropped 6; count of bases not matched to a gene: 7. The CDR3 runs to 14 residues. Germline V gene data show CDR1 as SGHNT and CDR2 as YYREEE (reference sequence). CDR3 protein: CASSRQQGASEAFF. CDR3 DNA sequence: TGTGCCAGCAGCCGCCAACAGGGGGCTTCTGAAGCTTTCTTT.

The J gene is TRBJ2-6, the V gene TRBV6-5; 7 bases agree with TRBD1. This CDR3 has 15 amino acids. Unmatched junction bases numbered 6, after V lost 6 bases and J lost 4 bases. Per germline, CDR1 MNHEY and CDR2 SVGAGI. The CDR3, as DNA: TGTGCCAGCAGACCCCAGGGGGACGGGGCCAACGTCCTGACTTTC. Residues: CASRPQGDGANVLTF.

The chain recombines TRBV30 with TRBJ2-2, with 7 bases that match TRBD2. The junction had 2 bases not matched to a gene; V was cut back by 0 bases and J by 1 base. This CDR3 is built from 15 residues. Germline V gives CDR1 GTSNPN, CDR2 SVGIG (reference sequence). In nucleotides, the CDR3 is TGTGCCTGGAGTGTGGGGGGGAAGAACACCGGGGAGCTGTTTTTT. Residues: CAWSVGGKNTGELFF.

The rearrangement uses TRBV20-1 and TRBJ2-3, with D possibly TRBD1 on 5 matching bases. CDR1 is DFQATT and CDR2 is SNEGSKA in the germline V gene (reference sequence). This CDR3 comprises 15 residues. The V end lost 3 bases, the J end lost 4 bases, and 17 bases lay between the germline ends. The CDR3 sequence is CSASPLPSRADTQYF. CDR3 bases: TGCAGTGCTAGTCCCCTCCCAAGCAGGGCAGATACGCAGTATTTT.

The chain combines TRBV7-2 with TRBJ2-5; 7 bases match TRBD2. V lost 5 bases and J lost 5; bases outside the gene matches: 5. CDR1 is SGHTA, CDR2 FQGNSA, per germline. CDR3 size: 13 residues. CDR3 sequence reads: CASSAGLGETQYF. The CDR3 DNA reads TGTGCCAGCAGCGCCGGACTAGGGGAGACCCAGTACTTC.

The rearrangement joins TRBV4-2 to TRBJ1-4, with TRBD1 matching 7 bases. V gave up 5 bases and J gave up 5 bases; unmatched junction bases: 5. Germline CDR1 reads LGHNA; CDR2 reads YNFKEQ. This CDR3 spans 14 amino acids. The CDR3 is CASSGQAWNEKLFF. In DNA, the CDR3 is TGTGCCAGCAGCGGACAGGCGTGGAATGAAAAACTGTTTTTT.

This clone was detected only once. This chain uses TRBV19 with TRBJ2-1; D is possibly TRBD1 (6 bases). The V end was cut by 2 bases, the J end by 5 bases, with 25 bases between. CDR3 length equals 19 residues. Germline V gives CDR1 LNHDA, CDR2 SQIVND (reference sequence). CDR3 nucleotides: TGTGCCAGTAGTATAAACGGGCTGCACAGGGACCCCCGGAACAATGAGCAGTTCTTC. It yields the protein CASSINGLHRDPRNNEQFF. Full variable domain (remainder filled in from reference TRBV19 and TRBJ2-1): DGGITQSPKYLFRKEGQNVTLSCEQNLNHDAMYWYRQDPGQGLRLIYYSQIVNDFQKGDIAEGYSVSREKKESFPLTVTSAQKNPTAFYLCASSINGLHRDPRNNEQFFGPGTRLTVL.

Here the CDR3 DNA reads TGTGCCAGTATGAAGATACACGGGGGCAGGGGGCCGGCGAACACTGAAGCTTTCTTT. Translating it yields CASMKIHGGRGPANTEAFF. This chain uses TRBV19 with TRBJ1-1; 8 bases agree with TRBD1. V lost 7 bases, J lost 1 base, and 20 bases stayed unmatched. The germline gives CDR1 LNHDA, CDR2 SQIVND (reference sequence). The CDR3 loop spans 19 amino acids.

The chain recombines TRBV12-3 or TRBV12-4 with TRBJ2-5; possibly TRBD2 for D (5 bases). This CDR3 region has 13 residues. V lost 8 bases and J 4 bases, leaving 14 bases between the germline ends. The CDR3 is CASVRGGRETQYF. The CDR3 coding sequence is TGTGCCAGCGTCCGGGGTGGGCGAGAGACCCAGTACTTC.

The CDR3 nucleotides are TGTGCCACCAGCAGAGGGGGGTCGGAGGGCCACGAGCAGTACTTC. This codes for CATSRGGSEGHEQYF. The V and J genes are TRBV15 and TRBJ2-7, with D tentatively TRBD2 (6 bases). V shed 1 base and J shed 5 bases, with 15 bases lying between them. The CDR3 consists of 15 residues. CDR1 and CDR2 (germline): LNHNV, YYDKDF (reference sequence).

CDR3 sequence reads: CAISAPGQIYEQYF. The CDR3 nucleotides are TGTGCCATCAGTGCTCCTGGACAGATTTACGAGCAGTACTTC. The chain carries TRBV10-3 and TRBJ2-7; possibly TRBD1 for D (6 bases). Trimming removed 4 bases at V and 4 bases at J, with 14 bases between. This CDR3 has 14 residues. Germline V lookup: CDR1 ENHRY, CDR2 SYGVKD.

V usage is TRBV27 and J usage is TRBJ1-1; D not resolved. CDR1 and CDR2 from the germline V gene are MNHEY and SMNVEV (reference sequence). This CDR3 spans 14 amino acids. Trimming took off 6 bases at V and 3 bases at J, with 14 bases between the two ends. This CDR3 reads CASRAGFGDTEAFF. The CDR3 region has the DNA TGTGCCAGCAGAGCCGGATTCGGAGACACTGAAGCTTTCTTT.

The chain joins TRBV11-3 to TRBJ2-5; D gene unclear. The CDR3 covers 14 residues. V lost 1 base, J lost 5 bases, and 11 bases lay in between. Per germline, CDR1 SGHNT and CDR2 YENEEA. CDR3 nucleotide sequence: TGTGCCAGCAGCTTAGCTGGCATGAGGGAGACCCAGTACTTC. Translation: CASSLAGMRETQYF.

The CDR3 region is CASSLPGLAGGRETQYF. CDR3 in DNA: TGTGCCAGTAGCCTCCCGGGACTAGCGGGGGGGCGAGAGACCCAGTACTTC. This sequence joins TRBV19 and TRBJ2-5; 16 positions agree with TRBD2. V trimming: 6 bases; J trimming: 4 bases; junction bases outside the gene matches: 8. The CDR3 sequence is 17 residues long. Germline CDR1 reads LNHDA; CDR2 reads SQIVND (reference sequence). Full variable domain (remainder filled in from reference TRBV19 and TRBJ2-5): DGGITQSPKYLFRKEGQNVTLSCEQNLNHDAMYWYRQDPGQGLRLIYYSQIVNDFQKGDIAEGYSVSREKKESFPLTVTSAQKNPTAFYLCASSLPGLAGGRETQYFGPGTRLLVL.

This chain links TRBV5-4 with TRBJ2-2; possible D gene TRBD2, 6 bases. V was trimmed by 0 bases and J by 7 bases, leaving 10 bases between them. The CDR3 has 14 residues. CDR1 and CDR2 (germline): SGHNT, YYREEE (reference sequence). The CDR3, as DNA: TGTGCCAGCAGCTTGGTGACTAGAAGCGGGGAGCTGTTTTTT. The encoded protein is CASSLVTRSGELFF.

This clone showed up just a few times. The V and J genes are TRBV4-1 and TRBJ1-2; TRBD1 is a possible D gene (6 bases). From germline, CDR1 is MGHRA and CDR2 YSYEKL. This CDR3 has 16 amino acids. V lost 4 bases and J 0 bases, leaving 15 bases between the germline ends. DNA of the CDR3: TGCGCCAGCAGCCGTCCAGGGGAAAGGACTAACTATGGCTACACCTTC. Translating it yields CASSRPGERTNYGYTF.

The chain is built from TRBV27 and TRBJ1-6, with D maybe TRBD1 (6 bases). The V end was cut by 3 bases, the J end by 10 bases, with 16 bases between. The CDR3 runs 15 residues. Germline assignment: CDR1 MNHEY and CDR2 SMNVEV (reference sequence). The CDR3 reads CASSFFSGEKSPLHF. The CDR3 bases are TGTGCCAGCAGTTTTTTCTCAGGGGAGAAATCACCCCTCCACTTT.

This clone has a single count. J is TRBJ1-5 and V is TRBV6-5, with TRBD1 as a possible D gene (5 bases). CDR1 is MNHEY and CDR2 is SVGAGI in the germline V gene. Trimming pared 0 bases from V and 4 bases from J, leaving 13 bases between. CDR3 length equals 16 residues. The CDR3 DNA reads TGTGCCAGCAGTTACTCGATAGACAGTCTAAATCAGCCCCAGCATTTT. Translated, it gives CASSYSIDSLNQPQHF.

The rearrangement joins TRBV19 to TRBJ1-5; possibly TRBD1 for D (6 bases). Germline CDR1 and CDR2: LNHDA and SQIVND (reference sequence). The CDR3 is made up of 17 amino acids. The ends were cut back, 0 bases at V and 3 bases at J, with 15 bases in the middle. The CDR3 nucleotides read TGTGCCAGTAGTATAGACCGGACAGTTCCTTCCAATCAGCCCCAGCATTTT. Translating gives CASSIDRTVPSNQPQHF.

The rearrangement joins TRBV7-9 to TRBJ1-1, with 10 nucleotides matching TRBD1. This CDR3 comprises 14 residues. Trimming took 7 bases from V and 6 from J; bases not matched to a gene: 8. CDR1 and CDR2 (germline): SEHNR, FQNEAQ (reference sequence). The CDR3 DNA follows: TGTGCCAGCAACCGAGGACAGGGGGGGCCTGAAGCTTTCTTT. It specifies CASNRGQGGPEAFF.

The gene calls are TRBV27 and TRBJ2-7; TRBD1 aligns across 10 bases. With 5 bases clipped from V and 3 bases from J, the junction kept 7 bases outside the gene matches. The CDR3 length is 15 residues. Per the germline V gene, CDR1 is MNHEY and CDR2 is SMNVEV (reference sequence). CDR3 residues: CASSTPGTGVYEQYF. Here the CDR3 DNA reads TGTGCCAGCAGTACACCCGGGACAGGGGTCTACGAGCAGTACTTC.

The chain has TRBV12-3 or TRBV12-4 and TRBJ2-7, with unresolved D. The V end lost 1 base, the J end lost 5 bases, and 3 bases lay between the germline ends. The CDR3 extends over 11 amino acids. The CDR3 nucleotides read TGTGCCAGCAGTTTAGTCGACGAGCAGTACTTC. Residues: CASSLVDEQYF.

The V gene is TRBV9, the J gene TRBJ1-6; 7 nucleotides line up with TRBD1. CDR1 and CDR2 from the germline V gene are SGDLS and YYNGEE. After removal of 0 bases from V and 6 bases from J, the junction contained 3 bases not matched to a gene. This CDR3 region has 15 residues. CDR3 sequence (DNA): TGTGCCAGCAGCGTAGGAGGGGGCGGTAATTCACCCCTCCACTTT. Protein product: CASSVGGGGNSPLHF. The full variable domain, its missing parts supplied by reference TRBV9 and TRBJ1-6, is DSGVTQTPKHLITATGQRVTLRCSPRSGDLSVYWYQQSLDQGLQFLIQYYNGEERAKGNILERFSAQQFPDLHSELNLSSLELGDSALYFCASSVGGGGNSPLHFGNGTRLTVT.

The CDR3 nucleotides read TGTGCCAGCGATCAAGCGGGGGTTCATCCGTACAATGAGCAGTTCTTC. It is translated as CASDQAGVHPYNEQFF. The chain joins TRBV2 to TRBJ2-1, with 8 bases aligning to TRBD2. The CDR3 totals 16 residues. The ends lost 8 bases at V and 4 bases at J; junction bases unmatched: 13. CDR1 is SNHLY, CDR2 FYNNEI, per germline.

CDR3 DNA sequence: TGTGCCAGCAGCTTAGAGTATCAGCTGGGGAGCGAGCAGTACTTC. Protein sequence: CASSLEYQLGSEQYF. This chain connects TRBV7-8 to TRBJ2-7, with D perhaps TRBD2 (5 bases). Germline lookup yields CDR1 SGHVS and CDR2 FQNEAQ. The V gene lost 1 base and the J gene lost 6 bases, with 16 bases spanning the gap. The CDR3 spans 15 residues. The variable domain in full, completed from reference TRBV7-8 and TRBJ2-7, reads GAGVSQSPRYKVAKRGQDVALRCDPISGHVSLFWYQQALGQGPEFLTYFQNEAQLDKSGLPSDRFFAERPEGSVSTLKIQRTQQEDSAVYLCASSLEYQLGSEQYFGPGTRLTVT.

This clone was picked up one time. The chain combines TRBV3-1 (or the pseudogene TRBV3-2) with TRBJ2-1; TRBD2 agrees at 9 bases. Germline V gene sequence: CDR1 LGHDT, CDR2 YNNKEL (reference sequence). V lost 2 bases, J lost 7 bases, and 15 bases stayed unmatched. This CDR3 is 18 amino acids long. The CDR3 DNA sequence: TGTGCCAGCAGCCAACGCGGGGGGGCATCGGGGAGTGTAAATGAGCAGTTCTTC. Translated: CASSQRGGASGSVNEQFF.

This rearrangement joins TRBV6-2 or TRBV6-3 to TRBJ1-2; no clear D. Germline CDR1 MNHEY, CDR2 SVGEGT. Deletions cut 2 bases from V and 8 bases from J, with 12 bases between. This CDR3 spans 13 amino acids. The CDR3 protein is CASSYRTSGGYTF. The DNA for the CDR3 is TGTGCCAGCAGTTACCGGACTTCCGGCGGCTACACCTTC.

The chain uses TRBV7-8 and TRBJ2-6; the match to TRBD1 covers 8 bases. V lost 10 bases and J lost 4; bases outside the gene matches: 6. The germline gives CDR1 SGHVS, CDR2 FQNEAQ. The CDR3 runs to 14 residues. The CDR3 coding sequence is TGTGCCATCCAGGGGGCGGCGGGGGCCAACGTCCTGACTTTC. It is translated as CAIQGAAGANVLTF.